One sample yielded the 20 T cell receptor beta chains listed below, sequenced in a study of response to subunit inactivated influenza vaccine (dated by TCRdb to 2016 to 2019). The receptor library was made with RT-PCR. The sequencer listed for this sample is Illumina HiSeq 2500. Starting from the raw public reads, TCRdb applied fastp trimming at Q25, assembled clones with MiXCR and retained in-frame beta chains. Rows merge per CDR3 protein into single entries with the most common DNA and genes. A total of about 800,000 distinct CDR3 sequences appear in this sample, 21% of them only once. The biggest ten clones account for about 9.4% of the sample. The sequenced sample was PBMCs from blood, obtained around 5 days after vaccination. All receptors derive from a man aged 45-65 years who received an inactivated influenza vaccine. Donor details come from another sample of the same person, matched by shared clones.

Turning to this clonotype: Relative to the germline gene, one junction end is altered; a read error may explain this. The chain couples TRBV4-3 to TRBJ1-1; D unclear. Germline V gene data show CDR1 as LGHNA and CDR2 as YSLEER. The CDR3 length is 16 residues. The CDR3 loop reads CAISRGFGTVNTEAFF. The CDR3 DNA is TGCGCCATCAGCCGTGGTTTCGGAACAGTGAACACTGAAGCTTTCTTT.

The rearrangement uses TRBV7-9 and TRBJ2-1; 9 bases are a match to TRBD1. The CDR3 spans 17 residues. From germline, CDR1 is SEHNR and CDR2 FQNEAQ (reference sequence). V was clipped by 5 bases and J by 2 bases; unmatched bases: 10. CDR3 region: CASSPRYRDRAYNEQFF. CDR3 coding DNA: TGTGCCAGCAGCCCAAGATACCGGGACAGGGCCTACAATGAGCAGTTCTTC. Based on the CDR3 plus reference TRBV7-9 and TRBJ2-1, the full variable domain is DTGVSQNPRHKITKRGQNVTFRCDPISEHNRLYWYRQTLGQGPEFLTYFQNEAQLEKSRLLSDRFSAERPKGSFSTLEIQRTEQGDSAMYLCASSPRYRDRAYNEQFFGPGTRLTVL.

This chain uses TRBV6-5 with TRBJ2-1; 12 nucleotides line up with TRBD2. CDR3 length: 17 residues. CDR1 is MNHEY, CDR2 SVGAGI, per germline. V was pared by 4 bases and J by 5 bases, with 9 bases of the junction left unmatched. Written as DNA, the CDR3 is TGTGCCAGCAGTTGGGGAAAAACTAGCGGGGGGAACAATGAGCAGTTCTTC. Its translation: CASSWGKTSGGNNEQFF.

The chain joins TRBV4-1 to TRBJ1-1; D ambiguous. The CDR3 runs 17 residues. V was cut by 0 bases and J by 1 base, with 15 bases left in between. CDR1 is MGHRA and CDR2 is YSYEKL in the germline V gene. CDR3 loop: CASSQDQRRPPNTEAFF. The CDR3 DNA reads as TGCGCCAGCAGCCAAGACCAGAGAAGACCCCCGAACACTGAAGCTTTCTTT.

This clonotype has more than one count but fewer than ten. The CDR3 spells CASSLDERSQPQHF. CDR3 DNA sequence: TGTGCCAGCAGTTTAGACGAGCGGTCTCAGCCCCAGCATTTT. This sequence joins TRBV12-3 or TRBV12-4 and TRBJ1-5, with unresolved D. This CDR3 region has 14 residues. Trimming stripped 1 base from V and 6 bases from J, with 10 bases between.

This clonotype has more than one count but fewer than ten. The chain uses TRBV5-6 and TRBJ1-2; possibly TRBD1 for D (6 bases). There are 13 residues in the CDR3. Per the germline V gene, CDR1 is SGHDT and CDR2 is YYEEEE. The V gene lost 2 bases and the J gene lost 8 bases, with 13 bases spanning the gap. The CDR3 here is CASSLGQFEGYTF. Here the CDR3 DNA reads TGTGCCAGCAGCTTAGGACAGTTCGAAGGCTACACCTTC.

This clonotype was seen a handful of times. V gene TRBV27 combines with J gene TRBJ2-2; weak D call: TRBD2 (6 bases). The CDR3 is 16 amino acids. V lost 7 bases and J 7 bases, leaving 22 bases between the germline ends. Germline assignment: CDR1 MNHEY and CDR2 SMNVEV (reference sequence). The CDR3 sequence is CASNPLATPIDGELFF. The DNA for the CDR3 is TGTGCCAGCAACCCACTAGCTACGCCTATTGACGGGGAGCTGTTTTTT.

V is TRBV15 and J is TRBJ2-7; D tentatively reads TRBD1 or TRBD2 (5 bases each). Per germline, CDR1 LNHNV and CDR2 YYDKDF (reference sequence). CDR3 length: 14 residues. Deletions cut 1 base from V and 6 bases from J, with 13 bases between. The CDR3 coding sequence is TGTGCCACCAGCAGAGGGGGACGACTTGCCGAGCAGTACTTC. Its translation: CATSRGGRLAEQYF.

This clonotype was detected many times. This chain links TRBV20-1 with TRBJ2-7, with 8 bases aligning to TRBD1. The length of the CDR3 is 12 residues. J was trimmed by 3 bases and V by 5 bases; bases with no gene match: 3. Germline lookup yields CDR1 DFQATT and CDR2 SNEGSKA (reference sequence). The CDR3 nucleotides read TGCAGTGCTCGACAGGGGAACTACGAGCAGTACTTC. It yields the protein CSARQGNYEQYF.

This sequence joins TRBV30 and TRBJ2-7, with 7 bases that match TRBD2. Germline lookup yields CDR1 GTSNPN and CDR2 SVGIG (reference sequence). This CDR3 is 14 amino acids long. After removal of 1 base from V and 3 bases from J, the junction contained 6 bases not matched to a gene. This chain's CDR3 is CAWSAGLLHYEQYF. The DNA for the CDR3 is TGTGCCTGGAGTGCGGGACTACTCCACTACGAGCAGTACTTC.

This clonotype was counted between two and nine times. The chain combines TRBV5-1 with TRBJ2-3; D perhaps matches TRBD2 (5 bases). CDR1 is SGHRS, CDR2 YFSETQ, per germline. The CDR3 extends over 14 amino acids. V was cut by 4 bases and J by 5 bases, with 14 bases left in between. CDR3 sequence (DNA): TGCGCCAGCAGCATGTCCGGGGTCCAAGATACGCAGTATTTT. Translation gives CASSMSGVQDTQYF.

This clonotype appeared a single time. The V call is TRBV28, the J call TRBJ2-6; 8 bases fit TRBD1. This CDR3 contains 20 residues. J was trimmed by 0 bases and V by 3 bases; bases with no gene match: 13. CDR1 is MDHEN, CDR2 SYDVKM, per germline. DNA for the CDR3: TGTGCCAGCAGTTTGTCCCTCAGGACAGGGTTGTTCTCTGGGGCCAACGTCCTGACTTTC. Its translation: CASSLSLRTGLFSGANVLTF.

This clonotype was picked up a small number of times. This chain connects TRBV18 to TRBJ1-2; the D is unclear. The V and J ends lost 0 bases and 2 bases respectively, with 7 bases between them. The CDR3 extends over 14 amino acids. Germline-derived CDR1 and CDR2 are KGHSH and LQKENI. The CDR3 reads CASSPPANNYGYTF. CDR3 sequence (DNA): TGTGCCAGCTCACCACCGGCCAACAACTATGGCTACACCTTC.

This clonotype was observed a few times. The J gene is TRBJ2-3, the V gene TRBV5-1; 9 positions agree with TRBD1. The CDR3 contains 15 residues. Germline trimming cut 4 bases from V and 4 bases from J; bases unmatched to any gene: 7. CDR1 SGHRS and CDR2 YFSETQ come from the germline V gene. DNA for the CDR3: TGCGCCAGCAGCCATGGACAGGGGAACGCAGATACGCAGTATTTT. It specifies CASSHGQGNADTQYF.

This clonotype was seen only a few times. This chain links TRBV28 with TRBJ2-5; D is uncertain. The CDR3 is 12 residues long. V gave up 6 bases and J gave up 0 bases, with 5 bases separating them. Looked up from germline, CDR1 is MDHEN and CDR2 is SYDVKM. Here the CDR3 reads CASRPNQETQYF. In DNA form, the CDR3 reads TGTGCCAGCAGGCCCAACCAAGAGACCCAGTACTTC. Drawing the rest from reference TRBV28 and TRBJ2-5, the complete variable domain is DVKVTQSSRYLVKRTGEKVFLECVQDMDHENMFWYRQDPGLGLRLIYFSYDVKMKEKGDIPEGYSVSREKKERFSLILESASTNQTSMYLCASRPNQETQYFGPGTRLLVL.

The chain joins TRBV12-3 or TRBV12-4 to TRBJ2-5, with D perhaps assigned TRBD1 or TRBD2 (6 bases each). With 6 bases removed from V and 9 bases from J, the gap between germline ends came to 23 bases. CDR3 length: 15 amino acids. CDR3 in amino acids: CASRKEGGEKGSQYF. The DNA for the CDR3 is TGTGCCAGCAGGAAAGAGGGGGGAGAAAAGGGGTCCCAGTACTTC.

This clonotype was seen more than once but under ten times. This chain connects TRBV28 to TRBJ2-1; D may match TRBD1 or TRBD2 (5 bases each). Germline CDR1 is MDHEN and CDR2 is SYDVKM. The CDR3 is 13 amino acids. Trimming stripped 7 bases from V and 4 bases from J, with 11 bases between. The CDR3 nucleotides are TGTGCCAGCACCCCTGAGGGGTACAATGAGCAGTTCTTC. This codes for CASTPEGYNEQFF. Using reference TRBV28 and TRBJ2-1 for the parts outside the CDR3, the full variable domain is DVKVTQSSRYLVKRTGEKVFLECVQDMDHENMFWYRQDPGLGLRLIYFSYDVKMKEKGDIPEGYSVSREKKERFSLILESASTNQTSMYLCASTPEGYNEQFFGPGTRLTVL.

V gene TRBV12-3 or TRBV12-4 combines with J gene TRBJ2-5, with 7 bases lining up with TRBD1. The CDR3 length is 15 residues. V lost 5 bases to trimming and J lost 2 bases; unmatched junction nucleotides: 8. CDR3 loop: CASSRGQSRQETQYF. Here the CDR3 DNA reads TGTGCCAGCAGTCGGGGACAGAGTAGGCAAGAGACCCAGTACTTC.

The table lists this clonotype with many counts. The chain recombines TRBV4-1 with TRBJ2-3; D ambiguous. This CDR3 has 13 residues. From germline, CDR1 is MGHRA and CDR2 YSYEKL. Trimming removed 3 bases from V and 7 bases from J, with 11 bases in between. The CDR3 spells CASSQMDVNTQYF. For the CDR3, the DNA is TGCGCCAGCAGCCAGATGGACGTGAATACGCAGTATTTT.

The table lists this clonotype with a few counts. This sequence joins TRBV12-3 or TRBV12-4 and TRBJ1-1; no clear D gene. The CDR3 is made up of 13 amino acids. V lost 5 bases to trimming and J lost 7 bases, with 14 bases between them. CDR3 region: CASSPPPGGEAFF. CDR3 sequence (DNA): TGTGCCAGCAGTCCCCCACCCGGAGGTGAAGCTTTCTTT.